Listed below are T cell receptor beta chains from one sample, sequenced in a study of PD-1 blockade in classical Hodgkin lymphoma. The table came from immunoSEQ multiplex PCR; TCRdb's copy has only in-frame clones and leaves some out. The sample holds around 20,000 clones; roughly 90% are singletons and the top ten take 13%. The material was peripheral blood mononuclear cells (PBMCs), obtained before the second cycle of nivolumab. The receptor source for this set is a human donor with classical Hodgkin lymphoma. Each CDR3 is given with its conserved first and last residue. Fields, in order: V gene, clone size, J gene, CDR3 protein. Clone size appears in some rows only: once, few, many, or a class for an expanded clone.

>TRBV10-3|-|TRBJ2-6
CATRTSGSSGANVLTF
>TRBV5-1|-|TRBJ1-1
CASSLAGPPNTEAFF
>TRBV6-6|-|TRBJ1-6
CASSDPYSPLHF
>TRBV27|-|TRBJ1-2
CASRSMRYGYGYTF
>TRBV5-1|few|TRBJ2-7
CASTLGQNYEQYF
>TRBV28|-|TRBJ1-5
CASSSPFWGGNQPQHF
>TRBV7-9|-|TRBJ2-5
CASSPSGGQETQYF
>TRBV30|-|TRBJ1-1
CAWTGQGVTEAFF
>TRBV19|-|TRBJ1-1
CASTVSWRDTEAFF
>TRBV7-2|few|TRBJ2-3
CASSQDRQATDTQYF
>TRBV4-3|-|TRBJ2-5
CASSQSTSGGRETQYF
>TRBV6-5|-|TRBJ1-6
CASRKSGTGSSPLHF
>TRBV4-2|-|TRBJ1-6
CASSQVGGDPNSPLHF
>TRBV19|-|TRBJ2-7
CASSIVGRGYEQYF
>TRBV4-3|-|TRBJ1-2
CASSQDLGGGSDYGYTF
>TRBV27|-|TRBJ2-2
CASSFGGWPANTGELFF
>TRBV7-8|-|TRBJ1-1
CASSFHPGGRVMNTEAFF
>TRBV7-9|-|TRBJ2-7
CASRGGYEQYF
>TRBV5-1|-|TRBJ2-2
CASSLSGTPGELFF
>TRBV19|-|TRBJ1-1
CASSPRPGQGSTEAFF
>TRBV6-1|-|TRBJ2-1
CASSDYLRAYNEQFF
>TRBV18|-|TRBJ1-5
CASSPRTGVDQPQHF
>TRBV6-6|-|TRBJ1-3
CASKEGGPRGRNTIYF
>TRBV14|-|TRBJ1-6
CASSRGQGYSPLHF
>TRBV5-1|-|TRBJ2-2
CASSLMAAMNTGELFF
>TRBV6-1|-|TRBJ1-2
CASSEVGDQGSHTF
>TRBV7-9|-|TRBJ1-5
CASSSTGQKQHF
>TRBV19|-|TRBJ1-2
CASISAGTEDYGYTF
>TRBV5-1|-|TRBJ2-6
CASSLSPGANVLTF
>TRBV18|-|TRBJ2-4
CASSPQTGGSKNIQYF
>TRBV7-8|-|TRBJ1-6
CASSLVGDNSPLHF
>TRBV6-5|-|TRBJ1-6
CATRGVPGSPLHF
>TRBV5-1|-|TRBJ2-1
CASSLGGGGEQFF
>TRBV2|-|TRBJ1-2
CASSALTVYGYTF
>TRBV6-1|-|TRBJ1-2
CASSAWTGELANYGYTF
>TRBV5-1|few|TRBJ1-1
CASSAGGMNTEAFF
>TRBV6-6|-|TRBJ1-1
CASSYGHGGDTEAFF
>TRBV14|-|TRBJ2-4
CASSQVNIQYF
>TRBV4-2|-|TRBJ2-3
CASSPDSGGWTDTQYF
>TRBV5-5|-|TRBJ2-2
CASSFRASNTGELFF
>TRBV7-9|-|TRBJ1-2
CASSPDGMLDYGYTF